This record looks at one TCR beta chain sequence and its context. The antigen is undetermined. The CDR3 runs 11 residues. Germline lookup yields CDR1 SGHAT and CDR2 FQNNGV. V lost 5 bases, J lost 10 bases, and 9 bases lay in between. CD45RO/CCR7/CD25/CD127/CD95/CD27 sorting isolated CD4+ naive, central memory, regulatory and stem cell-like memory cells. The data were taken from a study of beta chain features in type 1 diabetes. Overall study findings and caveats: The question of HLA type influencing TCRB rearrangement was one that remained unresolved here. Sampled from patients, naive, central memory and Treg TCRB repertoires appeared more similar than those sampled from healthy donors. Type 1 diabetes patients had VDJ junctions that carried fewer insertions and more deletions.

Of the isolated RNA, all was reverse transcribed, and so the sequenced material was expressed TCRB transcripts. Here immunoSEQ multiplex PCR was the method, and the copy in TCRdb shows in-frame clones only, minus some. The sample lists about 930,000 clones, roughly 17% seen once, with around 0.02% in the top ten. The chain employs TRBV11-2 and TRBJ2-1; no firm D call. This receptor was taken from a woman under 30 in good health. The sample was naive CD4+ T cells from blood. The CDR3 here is CASSTEEEQFF. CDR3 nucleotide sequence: TGTGCCAGCAGCACAGAGGAGGAGCAGTTCTTC. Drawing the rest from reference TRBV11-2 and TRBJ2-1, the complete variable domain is EAGVAQSPRYKIIEKRQSVAFWCNPISGHATLYWYQQILGQGPKLLIQFQNNGVVDDSQLPKDRFSAERLKGVDSTLKIQPAKLEDSAVYLCASSTEEEQFFGPGTRLTVL.